Only one count was recorded for the clone carrying this T cell receptor (beta chain). These data are taken from a study of blood T cell repertoires in COVID-19. The Seattle site enrolled patients during active infection and followed them longitudinally. Original processing notes: Cell counts per sample came from amplifying reference gene primers. Produced via immunoSEQ multiplex PCR; TCRdb's table is partial and in-frame only. The V and J calls and the clone size are those of that table, but D and trimming were determined from the DNA. The sample lists roughly 220,000 clones; roughly four fifths were seen once. V lost 6 bases, J lost 1 base, and 5 bases stayed unmatched. CDR1 and CDR2 (germline): MNHNY, SVGAGI (reference sequence). This CDR3 is 16 amino acids long.

The sample consisted of peripheral blood. This TCR was recovered from a woman older than 75 with COVID-19, enrolled during active disease. The genes are TRBV6-6 and TRBJ1-5; 11 nucleotides align to TRBD1. The CDR3 region has the DNA TGTGCCAGCAGACGAGGGACAGGGGGAAGCAATCAGCCCCAGCATTTT. Amino acid sequence: CASRRGTGGSNQPQHF.